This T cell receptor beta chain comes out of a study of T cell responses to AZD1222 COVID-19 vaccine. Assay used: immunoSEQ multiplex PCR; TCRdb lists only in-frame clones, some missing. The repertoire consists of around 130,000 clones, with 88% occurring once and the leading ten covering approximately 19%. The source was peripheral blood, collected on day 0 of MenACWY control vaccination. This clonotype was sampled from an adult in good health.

DNA of the CDR3: TGCGCCAGCAGCGTAGAGACTAGCGATCAAGAGACCCAGTACTTC. It yields the protein CASSVETSDQETQYF. The J gene is TRBJ2-5, the V gene TRBV5-1; 8 nucleotides align to TRBD2. This CDR3 is built from 15 residues. Germline trimming cut 4 bases from V and 2 bases from J; bases unmatched to any gene: 7. Germline assignment: CDR1 SGHRS and CDR2 YFSETQ.